One and the same sample provided the 7 T cell receptor beta chains below, sequenced in a study of molecular identifiers for immune sequencing clone quantification. TCRdb called the PCR reads again in MiXCR, with one record for every CDR3 protein. The sample yields 12,000 or so distinct CDR3 sequences, approximately 20% seen once. Sample: naive CD8+ T cells from blood, with Jurkat cell RNA spiked in. The subset here: FACS-sorted CD8+CD4-CCR7+CD45RA+ naive T cells. The receptor set was obtained from a human donor in good health. Some libraries in this study had Jurkat cell RNA spiked in.

This clonotype showed up just a few times. The junction shows a germline mismatch at one end, possibly a read error. V gene TRBV27 combines with J gene TRBJ1-1, with D possibly TRBD1 on 5 matching bases. Germline-derived CDR1 and CDR2 are MNHEY and SMNVEV (reference sequence). The length of the CDR3 is 15 residues. As DNA, the CDR3 is TGTGCCTGCAGCATCCGGGGCCGTTGGAACACTGAAGCTTTCTTT. Amino acids: CACSIRGRWNTEAFF.

Ten or more counts support this clonotype. The gene calls are TRBV7-6 and TRBJ2-2; weak D call: TRBD1 (6 bases). Germline V lookup: CDR1 SGHVS, CDR2 FNYEAQ. V lost 5 bases to trimming and J lost 0 bases, with 19 bases between them. The CDR3 length is 18 residues. The CDR3 here is CASSLQRGTTSNTGELFF. The CDR3 DNA is TGTGCCAGCAGCCTCCAGCGAGGGACAACATCGAACACCGGGGAGCTGTTTTTT.

This clonotype was detected many times. J is TRBJ1-5 and V is TRBV6-2 or TRBV6-3, with D perhaps matching TRBD1 (6 bases). The V end was cut by 4 bases, the J end by 9 bases, with 16 bases between. Per the germline V gene, CDR1 is MNHEY and CDR2 is SVGEGT. The CDR3 extends over 14 amino acids. The CDR3 reads CASSLQGPTGPQHF. Here the CDR3 DNA reads TGTGCCAGCAGTTTACAGGGACCCACAGGGCCCCAGCATTTT.

The V call is TRBV27, the J call TRBJ2-1; TRBD1 or TRBD2 may be the D gene (5 bases each). The CDR3 is made up of 15 amino acids. Germline lookup yields CDR1 MNHEY and CDR2 SMNVEV (reference sequence). Trimming stripped 5 bases from V and 6 bases from J, with 17 bases between. The CDR3: CASSLTSGAPNEQFF. The CDR3 DNA is TGTGCCAGCAGTCTCACTAGTGGGGCCCCCAATGAGCAGTTCTTC.

This clonotype has a count of ten or more. The J gene is TRBJ2-2, the V gene TRBV27, with unresolved D. Germline V gene sequence: CDR1 MNHEY, CDR2 SMNVEV (reference sequence). This CDR3 comprises 13 residues. Trimming left V 6 bases short and J 3 bases short, with 8 bases between. Here the CDR3 DNA reads TGTGCCAGCAGAAACAGCTACACCGGGGAGCTGTTTTTT. The encoded protein is CASRNSYTGELFF.

In its sample, this clonotype was seen many times. The chain has TRBV7-9 and TRBJ1-2, with 8 bases that match TRBD1. Germline V gene lookup returns CDR1 SEHNR and CDR2 FQNEAQ (reference sequence). J lost 4 bases, V lost 3 bases, and 13 bases had no gene match. The CDR3 has 17 residues. CDR3 nucleotide sequence: TGTGCCAGCAGCTTTCCCCAAGGACAGGGACCCTTCTATGGCTACACCTTC. This encodes CASSFPQGQGPFYGYTF.

This clonotype was seen many times. The chain employs TRBV11-2 and TRBJ2-1; D gene ambiguous. The germline V gene has CDR1 SGHAT and CDR2 FQNNGV. Trimming took off 6 bases at V and 5 bases at J, with 8 bases between the two ends. The CDR3 has 12 residues. The DNA of the CDR3 is TGTGCCAGCAGTGGCCTAAACAATGAGCAGTTCTTC. Translating it yields CASSGLNNEQFF.